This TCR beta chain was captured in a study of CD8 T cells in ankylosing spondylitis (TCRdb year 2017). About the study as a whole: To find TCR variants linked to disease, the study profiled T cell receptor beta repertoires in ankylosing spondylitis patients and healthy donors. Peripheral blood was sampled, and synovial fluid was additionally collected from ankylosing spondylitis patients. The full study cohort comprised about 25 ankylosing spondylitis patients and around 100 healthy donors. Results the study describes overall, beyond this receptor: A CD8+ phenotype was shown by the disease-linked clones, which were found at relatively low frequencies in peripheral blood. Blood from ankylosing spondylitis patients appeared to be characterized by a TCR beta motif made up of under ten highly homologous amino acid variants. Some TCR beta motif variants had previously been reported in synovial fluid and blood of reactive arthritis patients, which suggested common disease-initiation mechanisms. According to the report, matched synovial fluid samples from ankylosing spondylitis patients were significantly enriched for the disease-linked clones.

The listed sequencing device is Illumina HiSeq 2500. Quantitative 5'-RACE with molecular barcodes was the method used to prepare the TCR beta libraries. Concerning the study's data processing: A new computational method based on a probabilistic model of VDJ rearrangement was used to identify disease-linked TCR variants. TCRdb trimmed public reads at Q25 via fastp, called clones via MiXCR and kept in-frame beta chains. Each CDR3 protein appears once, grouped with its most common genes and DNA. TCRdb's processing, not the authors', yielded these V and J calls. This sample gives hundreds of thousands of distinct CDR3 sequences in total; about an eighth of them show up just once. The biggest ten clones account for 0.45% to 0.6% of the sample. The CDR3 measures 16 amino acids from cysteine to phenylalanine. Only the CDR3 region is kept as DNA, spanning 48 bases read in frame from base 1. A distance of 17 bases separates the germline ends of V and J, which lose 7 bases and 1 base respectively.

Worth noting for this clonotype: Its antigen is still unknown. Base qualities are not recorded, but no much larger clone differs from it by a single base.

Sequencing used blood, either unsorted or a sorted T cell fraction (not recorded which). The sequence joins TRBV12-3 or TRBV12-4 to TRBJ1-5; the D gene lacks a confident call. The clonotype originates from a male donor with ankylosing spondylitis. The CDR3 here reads CASKAGPAGSNQPQHF. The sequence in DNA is TGTGCCAGCAAGGCAGGACCCGCCGGGAGCAATCAGCCCCAGCATTTT.